A single sample is the source of the 2 T cell receptor beta chains below, sequenced in a study of T cell responses to AZD1222 COVID-19 vaccine. Sequencing was performed with immunoSEQ multiplex PCR; in TCRdb, only in-frame clones are kept and a portion is missing. The repertoire holds about 180,000 clones, with approximately 92% as singletons. The sequences come from peripheral blood, collected 28 days after the second dose of the MenACWY control vaccine. These receptors were obtained from an adult who received the MenACWY meningococcal vaccine as a control.

In its sample, this clone was seen a few times. Other DNA sequences of this sample code for an identical CDR3. The rearrangement joins TRBV27 to TRBJ1-4, with a weak D call TRBD1 (5 bases). The germline V gene encodes CDR1 MNHEY and CDR2 SMNVEV (reference sequence). The CDR3 sequence is 15 residues long. The germline V and J ends were trimmed by 3 bases and 0 bases, with 8 bases remaining between them. The DNA for the CDR3 is TGTGCCAGCAGTTTCGGAGGGGCAACTAATGAAAAACTGTTTTTT. It codes for CASSFGGATNEKLFF.

The chain links TRBV7-9 to TRBJ1-6; 7 nucleotides agree with TRBD1. Germline lookup yields CDR1 SEHNR and CDR2 FQNEAQ (reference sequence). V trimming: 4 bases; J trimming: 14 bases; junction bases outside the gene matches: 5. The CDR3 loop spans 12 amino acids. This chain's CDR3 is CASSYTTGSLHF. The CDR3 coding sequence is TGTGCCAGCAGCTACACGACAGGGTCCCTCCACTTT. The full variable domain, completed using reference TRBV7-9 and TRBJ1-6, is DTGVSQNPRHKITKRGQNVTFRCDPISEHNRLYWYRQTLGQGPEFLTYFQNEAQLEKSRLLSDRFSAERPKGSFSTLEIQRTEQGDSAMYLCASSYTTGSLHFGNGTRLTVT.